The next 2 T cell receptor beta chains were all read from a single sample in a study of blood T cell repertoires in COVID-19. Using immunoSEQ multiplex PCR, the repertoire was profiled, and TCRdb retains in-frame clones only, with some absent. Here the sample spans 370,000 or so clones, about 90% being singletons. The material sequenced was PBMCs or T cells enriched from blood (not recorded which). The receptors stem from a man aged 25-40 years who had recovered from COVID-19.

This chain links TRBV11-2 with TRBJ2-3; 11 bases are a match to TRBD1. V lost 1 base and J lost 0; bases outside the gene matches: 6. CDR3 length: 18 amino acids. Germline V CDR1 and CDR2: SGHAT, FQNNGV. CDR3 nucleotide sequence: TGTGCCAGCAGCTTAGGGGACAGGGGGGCTACTAGCACAGATACGCAGTATTTT. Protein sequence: CASSLGDRGATSTDTQYF.

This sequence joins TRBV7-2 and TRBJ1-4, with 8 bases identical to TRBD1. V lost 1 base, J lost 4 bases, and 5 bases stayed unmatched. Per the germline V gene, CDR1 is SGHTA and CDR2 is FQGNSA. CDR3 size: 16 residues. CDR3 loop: CASSLGGRGLNEKLFF. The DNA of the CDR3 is TGTGCCAGCAGCTTAGGGGGCAGGGGGCTTAATGAAAAACTGTTTTTT.